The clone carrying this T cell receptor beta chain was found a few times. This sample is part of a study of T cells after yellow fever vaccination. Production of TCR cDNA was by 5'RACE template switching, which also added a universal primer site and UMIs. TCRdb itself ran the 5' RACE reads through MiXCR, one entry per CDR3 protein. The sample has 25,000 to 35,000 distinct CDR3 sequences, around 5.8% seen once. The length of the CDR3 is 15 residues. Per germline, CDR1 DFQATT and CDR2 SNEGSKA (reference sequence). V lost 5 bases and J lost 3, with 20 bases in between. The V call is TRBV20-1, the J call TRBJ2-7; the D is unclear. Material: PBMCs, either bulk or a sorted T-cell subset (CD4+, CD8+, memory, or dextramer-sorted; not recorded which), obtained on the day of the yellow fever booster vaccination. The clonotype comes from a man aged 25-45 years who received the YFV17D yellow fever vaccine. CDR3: CSAYDALRPIYEQYF. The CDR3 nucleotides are TGCAGTGCTTACGACGCCCTTCGGCCTATCTACGAGCAGTACTTC.